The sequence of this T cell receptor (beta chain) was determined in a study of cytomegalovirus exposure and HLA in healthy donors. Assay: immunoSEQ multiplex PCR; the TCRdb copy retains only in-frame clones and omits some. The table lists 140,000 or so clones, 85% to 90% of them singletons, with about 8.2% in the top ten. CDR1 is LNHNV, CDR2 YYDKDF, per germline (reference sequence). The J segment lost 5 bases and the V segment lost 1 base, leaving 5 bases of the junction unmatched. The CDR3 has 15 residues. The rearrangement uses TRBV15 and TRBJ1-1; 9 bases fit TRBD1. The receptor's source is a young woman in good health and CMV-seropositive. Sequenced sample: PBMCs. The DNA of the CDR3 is TGTGCCACCAGCAGAGTAGGACAGGGGCGGACTGAAGCTTTCTTT. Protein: CATSRVGQGRTEAFF.